Listed below are T cell receptor beta chains from one sample, sequenced in a study of CD4 T cells in relation to SARS-CoV-2 and coronaviruses. Clones were read by immunoSEQ multiplex PCR, and TCRdb kept only the in-frame ones, dropping some. Found here are 15,000 to 20,000 clones, over 65% of them singletons; the top ten hold approximately 28%. These receptors lack a known antigen. Sequences were obtained from CD4+ T cells from PBMCs, cultured in vitro. The receptor source for this set is a human donor in good health. CDR3s include the opening cysteine and the closing phenylalanine or tryptophan. The D gene is left open where the match is weak. Only some rows state a clone size, as once, few, many or a class for expanded clones.

J gene: TRBJ1-2; D gene: .; clone size: .; V gene: TRBV2; CDR3 protein: CASRSGYLWVQAYHGYTF; CDR3 DNA: TGTGCCAGCAGGTCGGGGTACCTCTGGGTTCAGGCTTACCATGGCTACACCTTC
J gene: TRBJ2-3; D gene: TRBD2; clone size: .; V gene: TRBV5-8; CDR3 protein: CASSFKGTSGASADTQYF; CDR3 DNA: TGTGCCAGCAGCTTTAAAGGGACTAGCGGGGCCTCAGCAGATACGCAGTATTTT
J gene: TRBJ2-2; D gene: .; clone size: .; V gene: TRBV12-5; CDR3 protein: CASASGNTGELFF; CDR3 DNA: TGTGCTAGTGCCAGCGGGAACACCGGGGAGCTGTTTTTT
J gene: TRBJ1-1; D gene: .; clone size: .; V gene: TRBV7-3; CDR3 protein: CASSLSQNTEAFF; CDR3 DNA: TGTGCCAGCAGCTTATCACAGAACACTGAAGCTTTCTTT
J gene: TRBJ2-1; D gene: .; clone size: .; V gene: TRBV12-3/TRBV12-4; CDR3 protein: CASSLVGNEQFF; CDR3 DNA: TGTGCCAGCAGTTTAGTGGGCAATGAGCAGTTCTTC
J gene: TRBJ1-4; D gene: .; clone size: .; V gene: TRBV7-9; CDR3 protein: CASSSRQEEKLFF; CDR3 DNA: TGTGCCAGCAGCTCCCGACAGGAGGAAAAACTGTTTTTT
J gene: TRBJ2-7; D gene: TRBD2; clone size: .; V gene: TRBV5-4; CDR3 protein: CASSVASGGGYEQYF; CDR3 DNA: TGTGCCAGCAGCGTGGCTAGCGGGGGCGGGTACGAGCAGTACTTC
J gene: TRBJ2-6; D gene: .; clone size: .; V gene: TRBV18; CDR3 protein: CASSPGYSPGANVLTF; CDR3 DNA: TGTGCCAGCTCACCTGGCTACTCCCCTGGGGCCAACGTCCTGACTTTC
J gene: TRBJ2-2; D gene: .; clone size: .; V gene: TRBV6-5; CDR3 protein: CASTVQGSFGELFF; CDR3 DNA: TGTGCCAGCACCGTACAGGGCAGCTTCGGGGAGCTGTTTTTT
J gene: TRBJ1-2; D gene: .; clone size: .; V gene: TRBV7-9; CDR3 protein: CASSLSGVEVYGYTF; CDR3 DNA: TGTGCCAGCAGCTTATCAGGGGTCGAGGTCTATGGCTACACCTTC
J gene: TRBJ1-1; D gene: TRBD1; clone size: once; V gene: TRBV19; CDR3 protein: CASSKGQGISEAFF; CDR3 DNA: TGTGCCAGTAGTAAGGGACAGGGAATCTCTGAAGCTTTCTTT
J gene: TRBJ2-1; D gene: TRBD2; clone size: .; V gene: TRBV15; CDR3 protein: CATSGIAGDRNEQFF; CDR3 DNA: TGTGCCACCAGCGGCATAGCGGGGGATCGCAATGAGCAGTTCTTC
J gene: TRBJ2-1; D gene: TRBD2; clone size: .; V gene: TRBV3-1/TRBV3-2; CDR3 protein: CASSPGTSGSDEQFF; CDR3 DNA: TGTGCCAGCAGCCCCGGGACTAGCGGGAGTGATGAGCAGTTCTTC
J gene: TRBJ2-7; D gene: .; clone size: .; V gene: TRBV6-5; CDR3 protein: CASRGAGVSYEQYF; CDR3 DNA: TGTGCCAGCAGGGGGGCGGGAGTTAGCTACGAGCAGTACTTC
J gene: TRBJ2-3; D gene: TRBD2; clone size: .; V gene: TRBV24-1; CDR3 protein: CATSDWGLADTDTQYF; CDR3 DNA: TGTGCCACCAGTGATTGGGGACTAGCGGATACAGATACGCAGTATTTT
J gene: TRBJ2-7; D gene: TRBD1; clone size: .; V gene: TRBV5-6; CDR3 protein: CASGRDRGSEQYF; CDR3 DNA: TGTGCCAGCGGCCGGGACAGGGGCTCCGAGCAGTACTTC
J gene: TRBJ2-5; D gene: TRBD2; clone size: .; V gene: TRBV10-3; CDR3 protein: CASTRGGRETQYF; CDR3 DNA: TGTGCCTCCACCCGGGGGGGGAGGGAGACCCAGTACTTC
J gene: TRBJ1-4; D gene: TRBD1; clone size: once; V gene: TRBV18; CDR3 protein: CASSLRTGANEKLFF; CDR3 DNA: TGTGCCAGCTCACTCCGGACAGGGGCTAATGAAAAACTGTTTTTT
J gene: TRBJ2-7; D gene: TRBD2; clone size: .; V gene: TRBV6-2/TRBV6-3; CDR3 protein: CASSYPSGREGYEQYF; CDR3 DNA: TGTGCCAGCAGTTATCCTAGCGGGAGGGAGGGATACGAGCAGTACTTC
J gene: TRBJ1-1; D gene: .; clone size: .; V gene: TRBV2; CDR3 protein: CASSEAHWQGNTEAFF; CDR3 DNA: TGTGCCAGCAGTGAAGCTCACTGGCAGGGGAACACTGAAGCTTTCTTT
J gene: TRBJ1-2; D gene: TRBD1; clone size: .; V gene: TRBV27; CDR3 protein: CATAPPGGGGYTF; CDR3 DNA: TGTGCCACCGCCCCCCCAGGGGGAGGTGGCTACACCTTC
J gene: TRBJ2-5; D gene: .; clone size: .; V gene: TRBV5-4; CDR3 protein: CASSGAVSETQYF; CDR3 DNA: TGTGCCAGCAGCGGTGCCGTTTCGGAGACCCAGTACTTC
J gene: TRBJ1-2; D gene: .; clone size: .; V gene: TRBV28; CDR3 protein: CASSPLNYGYTF; CDR3 DNA: TGTGCCAGCAGCCCGTTGAACTATGGCTACACCTTC
J gene: TRBJ1-6; D gene: .; clone size: once; V gene: TRBV27; CDR3 protein: CASGREARSYNSPLHF; CDR3 DNA: TGTGCCAGCGGGCGAGAGGCACGCTCCTATAATTCACCCCTCCACTTT
J gene: TRBJ2-7; D gene: .; clone size: .; V gene: TRBV6-6; CDR3 protein: CASREEGKFPYEQYF; CDR3 DNA: TGTGCCAGCAGGGAAGAGGGCAAATTCCCCTACGAGCAGTACTTC
J gene: TRBJ1-2; D gene: .; clone size: .; V gene: TRBV11-2; CDR3 protein: CASSFLRQTPANYGYTF; CDR3 DNA: TGTGCCAGCAGCTTCTTGAGACAGACTCCGGCTAACTATGGCTACACCTTC
J gene: TRBJ1-1; D gene: .; clone size: few; V gene: TRBV10-2; CDR3 protein: CASSVGEGRTLSFF; CDR3 DNA: TGCGCCAGCAGTGTAGGAGAGGGACGGACCCTTTCTTTCTTT
J gene: TRBJ1-6; D gene: .; clone size: few; V gene: TRBV6-1; CDR3 protein: CASSESGGMNSPLHF; CDR3 DNA: TGTGCCAGCAGTGAATCCGGGGGGATGAATTCACCCCTCCACTTT
J gene: TRBJ2-2; D gene: .; clone size: .; V gene: TRBV6-5; CDR3 protein: CGSESNTGELFF; CDR3 DNA: TGTGGCTCCGAATCGAACACCGGGGAGCTGTTTTTT
J gene: TRBJ2-7; D gene: .; clone size: .; V gene: TRBV19; CDR3 protein: CASSSATTYEQYF; CDR3 DNA: TGTGCCAGTAGCTCTGCGACCACCTACGAGCAGTACTTC
J gene: TRBJ1-2; D gene: .; clone size: once; V gene: TRBV5-4; CDR3 protein: CASSRTDPYGYTF; CDR3 DNA: TGTGCCAGCAGCAGGACGGACCCGTATGGCTACACCTTC
J gene: TRBJ1-2; D gene: .; clone size: .; V gene: TRBV27; CDR3 protein: CASKTGMVSYGYTF; CDR3 DNA: TGTGCCAGCAAAACAGGGATGGTGAGCTATGGCTACACCTTC
J gene: TRBJ2-2; D gene: TRBD2; clone size: .; V gene: TRBV2; CDR3 protein: CASKLLAGDDTGELFF; CDR3 DNA: TGTGCCAGCAAATTACTAGCGGGAGACGACACCGGGGAGCTGTTTTTT
J gene: TRBJ1-2; D gene: .; clone size: .; V gene: TRBV5-6; CDR3 protein: CASSLQRTYGYTF; CDR3 DNA: TGTGCCAGCAGCTTACAGCGAACTTATGGCTACACCTTC
J gene: TRBJ2-3; D gene: TRBD1; clone size: .; V gene: TRBV18; CDR3 protein: CASSPRDRGRTDTQYF; CDR3 DNA: TGTGCCAGCTCACCCCGGGACAGGGGTAGAACAGATACGCAGTATTTT
J gene: TRBJ2-3; D gene: .; clone size: .; V gene: TRBV24-1; CDR3 protein: CATSVTSLGRTDTQYF; CDR3 DNA: TGTGCCACCAGTGTAACCTCCCTAGGGCGCACAGATACGCAGTATTTT
J gene: TRBJ2-2; D gene: TRBD2; clone size: .; V gene: TRBV9; CDR3 protein: CASTISGSGAGELFF; CDR3 DNA: TGTGCCAGCACAATTAGCGGGAGCGGAGCCGGGGAGCTGTTTTTT
J gene: TRBJ1-2; D gene: .; clone size: .; V gene: TRBV7-3; CDR3 protein: CASSPFSAGEGQGYTF; CDR3 DNA: TGTGCCAGCAGCCCATTTTCGGCGGGCGAAGGGCAGGGCTACACCTTC
J gene: TRBJ2-1; D gene: TRBD2; clone size: .; V gene: TRBV27; CDR3 protein: CASSLGLAGLVEQFF; CDR3 DNA: TGTGCCAGCAGTTTAGGACTAGCGGGACTTGTTGAGCAGTTCTTC
J gene: TRBJ2-1; D gene: .; clone size: few; V gene: TRBV5-4; CDR3 protein: CASSPGAPGTYNEQFF; CDR3 DNA: TGTGCCAGCAGCCCTGGCGCTCCGGGTACCTACAATGAGCAGTTCTTC
J gene: TRBJ1-1; D gene: .; clone size: .; V gene: TRBV19; CDR3 protein: CASSIGWAGTEAFF; CDR3 DNA: TGTGCCAGTAGTATAGGATGGGCGGGGACTGAAGCTTTCTTT
J gene: TRBJ2-3; D gene: TRBD2; clone size: .; V gene: TRBV11-2; CDR3 protein: CASSLPISGSEQYF; CDR3 DNA: TGTGCCAGCAGCTTACCCATTAGCGGGAGTGAGCAGTATTTT
J gene: TRBJ2-7; D gene: TRBD1; clone size: .; V gene: TRBV6-2/TRBV6-3; CDR3 protein: CASSTVGQGQPYEQYF; CDR3 DNA: TGTGCCAGCAGTACGGTAGGACAGGGGCAACCTTACGAGCAGTACTTC
J gene: TRBJ2-3; D gene: .; clone size: .; V gene: TRBV30; CDR3 protein: CAWSRSGSTDTQYF; CDR3 DNA: TGTGCCTGGAGTAGGAGCGGGAGCACAGATACGCAGTATTTT
J gene: TRBJ1-1; D gene: .; clone size: few; V gene: TRBV12-5; CDR3 protein: CASGWRGNTEAFF; CDR3 DNA: TGTGCTAGTGGTTGGAGGGGGAACACTGAAGCTTTCTTT
J gene: TRBJ2-7; D gene: .; clone size: .; V gene: TRBV25-1; CDR3 protein: CASSQGYYEQYF; CDR3 DNA: TGTGCCAGCTCCCAAGGATACTACGAGCAGTACTTC
J gene: TRBJ2-7; D gene: TRBD2; clone size: .; V gene: TRBV5-1; CDR3 protein: CASRPTSGGTYEQYF; CDR3 DNA: TGCGCCAGCAGGCCTACTAGCGGGGGAACCTACGAGCAGTACTTC
J gene: TRBJ1-4; D gene: TRBD1; clone size: .; V gene: TRBV19; CDR3 protein: CASSIFFQGGEKLFF; CDR3 DNA: TGTGCCAGTAGTATTTTTTTCCAGGGGGGCGAAAAACTGTTTTTT